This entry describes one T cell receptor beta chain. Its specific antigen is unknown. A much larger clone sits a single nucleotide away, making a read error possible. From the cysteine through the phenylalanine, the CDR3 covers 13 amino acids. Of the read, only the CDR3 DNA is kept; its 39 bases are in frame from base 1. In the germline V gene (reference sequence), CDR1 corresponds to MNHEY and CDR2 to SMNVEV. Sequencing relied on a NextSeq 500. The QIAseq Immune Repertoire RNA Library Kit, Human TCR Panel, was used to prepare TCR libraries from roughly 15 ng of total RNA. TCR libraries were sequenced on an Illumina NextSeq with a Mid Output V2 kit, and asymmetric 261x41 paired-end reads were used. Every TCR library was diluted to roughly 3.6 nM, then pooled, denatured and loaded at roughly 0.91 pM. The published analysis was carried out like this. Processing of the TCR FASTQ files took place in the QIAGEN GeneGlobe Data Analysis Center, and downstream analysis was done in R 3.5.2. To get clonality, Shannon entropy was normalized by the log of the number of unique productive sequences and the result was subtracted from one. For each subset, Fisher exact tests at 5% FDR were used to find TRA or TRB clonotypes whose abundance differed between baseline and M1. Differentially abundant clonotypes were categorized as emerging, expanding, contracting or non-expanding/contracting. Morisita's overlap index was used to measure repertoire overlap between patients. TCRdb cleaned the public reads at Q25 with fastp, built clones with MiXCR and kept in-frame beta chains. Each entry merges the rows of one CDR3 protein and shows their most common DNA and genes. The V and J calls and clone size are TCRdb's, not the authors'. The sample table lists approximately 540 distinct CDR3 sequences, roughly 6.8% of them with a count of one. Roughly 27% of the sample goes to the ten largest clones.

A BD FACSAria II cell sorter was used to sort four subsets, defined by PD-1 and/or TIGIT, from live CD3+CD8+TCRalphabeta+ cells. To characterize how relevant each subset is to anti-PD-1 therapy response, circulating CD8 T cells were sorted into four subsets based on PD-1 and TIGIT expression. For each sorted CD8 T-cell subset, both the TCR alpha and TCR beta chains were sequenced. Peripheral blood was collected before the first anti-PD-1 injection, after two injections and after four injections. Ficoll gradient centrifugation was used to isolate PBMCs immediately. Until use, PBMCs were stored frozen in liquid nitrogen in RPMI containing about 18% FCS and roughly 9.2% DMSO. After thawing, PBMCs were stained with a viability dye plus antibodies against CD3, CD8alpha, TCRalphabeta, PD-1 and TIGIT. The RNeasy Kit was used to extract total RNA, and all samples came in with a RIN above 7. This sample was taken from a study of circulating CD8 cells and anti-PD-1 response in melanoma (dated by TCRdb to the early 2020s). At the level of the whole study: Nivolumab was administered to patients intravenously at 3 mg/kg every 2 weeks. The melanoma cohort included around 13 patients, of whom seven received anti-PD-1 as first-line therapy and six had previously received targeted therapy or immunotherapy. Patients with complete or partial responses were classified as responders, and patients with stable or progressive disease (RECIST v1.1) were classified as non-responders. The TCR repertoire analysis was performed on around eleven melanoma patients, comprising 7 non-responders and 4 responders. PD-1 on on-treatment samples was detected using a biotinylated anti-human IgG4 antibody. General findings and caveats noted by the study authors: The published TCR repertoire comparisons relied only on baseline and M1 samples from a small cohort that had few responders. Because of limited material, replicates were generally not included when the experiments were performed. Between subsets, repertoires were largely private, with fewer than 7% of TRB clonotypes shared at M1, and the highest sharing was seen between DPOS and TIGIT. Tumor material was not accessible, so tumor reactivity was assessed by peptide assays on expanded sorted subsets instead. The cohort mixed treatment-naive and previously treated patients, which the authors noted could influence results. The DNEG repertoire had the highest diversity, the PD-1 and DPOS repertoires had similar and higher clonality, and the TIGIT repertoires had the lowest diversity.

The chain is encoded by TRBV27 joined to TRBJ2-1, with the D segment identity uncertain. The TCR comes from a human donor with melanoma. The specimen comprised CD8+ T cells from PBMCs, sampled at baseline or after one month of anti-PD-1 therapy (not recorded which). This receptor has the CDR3 CTSSPTRHNEQFF. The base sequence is TGTACCAGCAGTCCCACACGGCACAATGAGCAGTTCTTC.